This T cell receptor beta chain derives from a study of T-cell reconstitution after alpha-beta-depleted transplantation in children. The study, taken as a whole, reports: Approximately two months post-transplant, alpha-beta T cells reportedly originated from several hundred expanded graft clones. Some patients' high day-60 TCRbeta diversity was traced to surviving recipient T cells and thymic progenitors. At the one-year point after transplant, T-cell counts and TCRbeta diversity were found to come mostly from T cells that had been newly produced.

It was with unique molecular identifiers that the TCRbeta library was prepared. TCRdb redid the calling of the PCR reads with MiXCR, one entry per CDR3 protein. The sample lists hundreds of thousands of distinct CDR3 sequences; just under 8.5% were seen once. This CDR3 contains 16 residues. V trimming: 6 bases; J trimming: 0 bases; junction bases outside the gene matches: 9. In germline, CDR1 is MNHEY, CDR2 SVGAGI. This clonotype was observed many times. Its antigen is undetermined. The chain is built from TRBV6-5 and TRBJ2-7; TRBD1 aligns across 9 bases. The material was PBMCs, mostly from graft donor cells, obtained 180 days after TCRalphabeta/CD19-depleted stem cell transplant. The receptor's source is a male patient younger than 18 who had a stem cell transplant for acute lymphoblastic leukemia, so the T cells may come from the graft donor. The CDR3 sequence: CASSTRQGGISYEQYF. CDR3 coding DNA: TGTGCCAGCAGCACTCGACAGGGGGGGATCTCCTACGAGCAGTACTTC.